Below are 13 T cell receptor beta chains sequenced from a single sample in a study of cytomegalovirus exposure and HLA in healthy donors. 60 Vbeta and 13 Jbeta primers were used in PCR. Sequenced by immunoSEQ multiplex PCR; TCRdb stores in-frame clones only, minus some. The data hold tens of thousands of clones, with around three quarters observed a single time. The sample was PBMCs. These receptors were obtained from a man aged 25-40 years in good health and CMV-seronegative.

This chain links TRBV5-1 with TRBJ1-5; D is possibly TRBD1 (5 bases). Per germline, CDR1 SGHRS and CDR2 YFSETQ. This CDR3 comprises 14 residues. V was shortened by 1 base and J by 2 bases, with 7 bases between the two germline ends. The CDR3 DNA sequence: TGCGCCAGCAGCTTGCAGGGCGGCAATCAGCCCCAGCATTTT. This encodes CASSLQGGNQPQHF.

This rearrangement joins TRBV19 to TRBJ1-5; possible D gene TRBD1, 6 bases. The CDR3 sequence is 18 residues long. The germline V gene encodes CDR1 LNHDA and CDR2 SQIVND (reference sequence). V lost 6 bases to trimming and J lost 1 base, with 22 bases between them. The CDR3 DNA reads TGTGCCAGTAGCCTTCGTGGGACAAACACCAGGAGCAATCAGCCCCAGCATTTT. Translation: CASSLRGTNTRSNQPQHF.

This clone has a count of ten or more. V and J are TRBV7-9 and TRBJ1-2; D remains unclear. CDR3 size: 16 residues. The germline V and J ends were trimmed by 5 bases and 0 bases, with 16 bases remaining between them. CDR1 and CDR2 from the germline V gene are SEHNR and FQNEAQ (reference sequence). CDR3 DNA: TGTGCCAGCAGCACTAGCGGGGAACCCGCTAACTATGGCTACACCTTC. Translation gives CASSTSGEPANYGYTF.

The rearrangement joins TRBV7-9 to TRBJ2-5; 8 bases match TRBD1. The CDR3 runs 13 residues. V lost 4 bases and J lost 13; bases outside the gene matches: 11. Germline values: CDR1 SEHNR, CDR2 FQNEAQ (reference sequence). CDR3 protein: CASSSGPDREMYF. The CDR3 DNA reads as TGTGCCAGCAGCTCCGGTCCGGACAGGGAAATGTACTTC. The variable domain in full, completed from reference TRBV7-9 and TRBJ2-5, reads DTGVSQNPRHKITKRGQNVTFRCDPISEHNRLYWYRQTLGQGPEFLTYFQNEAQLEKSRLLSDRFSAERPKGSFSTLEIQRTEQGDSAMYLCASSSGPDREMYFGPGTRLLVL.

This clone was seen a handful of times. The V gene is TRBV6-1, the J gene TRBJ2-1; TRBD1 aligns across 8 bases. The length of the CDR3 is 15 residues. V gave up 2 bases and J gave up 4 bases; unmatched junction bases: 4. Per germline, CDR1 MNHNS and CDR2 SASEGT. The CDR3 DNA reads as TGTGCCAGCAGTGAACCAGGGGGCTCATACAATGAGCAGTTCTTC. Translation: CASSEPGGSYNEQFF.

The chain combines TRBV7-9 with TRBJ1-1; 8 nucleotides agree with TRBD1. This CDR3 comprises 18 residues. With V trimmed by 1 base and J by 1 base, 11 bases remained unmatched. The germline V gene encodes CDR1 SEHNR and CDR2 FQNEAQ (reference sequence). The CDR3 region is CASSLEFGRGRGNTEAFF. The CDR3 DNA is TGTGCCAGCAGCTTAGAGTTTGGCAGGGGGCGAGGGAACACTGAAGCTTTCTTT.

The table lists this clone with a count of one. V usage is TRBV5-4 and J usage is TRBJ1-4; 10 bases agree with TRBD1. The CDR3 spans 18 residues. Germline V gene sequence: CDR1 SGHNT, CDR2 YYREEE (reference sequence). Trimming removed 2 bases from V and 7 bases from J; junction bases left unmatched: 14. The chain's CDR3 is CASSFGGQGRRRGEKLFF. In DNA, the CDR3 is TGTGCCAGCAGCTTTGGGGGACAGGGGCGTCGGAGGGGTGAAAAACTGTTTTTT.

This chain links TRBV18 with TRBJ1-4; no firm D call. Per germline, CDR1 KGHSH and CDR2 LQKENI. CDR3 length equals 13 residues. V was shortened by 3 bases and J by 3 bases, with 5 bases between the two germline ends. The CDR3: CASSPGANEKLFF. The CDR3 DNA reads TGTGCCAGCTCACCGGGAGCTAATGAAAAACTGTTTTTT.

The J gene is TRBJ2-5, the V gene TRBV9; 9 bases are shared with TRBD2. V trimming: 0 bases; J trimming: 6 bases; junction bases outside the gene matches: 6. CDR1 and CDR2 from the germline V gene are SGDLS and YYNGEE. CDR3 length equals 15 residues. The CDR3 sequence is CASSVGGGGAKTQYF. CDR3 sequence (DNA): TGTGCCAGCAGCGTAGGTGGCGGGGGGGCTAAGACCCAGTACTTC.

The chain couples TRBV7-9 to TRBJ1-2; D unclear. The germline V gene encodes CDR1 SEHNR and CDR2 FQNEAQ (reference sequence). V lost 5 bases to trimming and J lost 4 bases, with 14 bases between them. The CDR3 is made up of 14 amino acids. The CDR3 nucleotides read TGTGCCAGCAGCCGAGAAACGACAATCTATGGCTACACCTTC. The encoded protein is CASSRETTIYGYTF.

The chain carries TRBV5-4 and TRBJ1-1, with 7 nucleotides matching TRBD1. Germline loops: CDR1 SGHNT, CDR2 YYREEE (reference sequence). The junction had 12 bases not matched to a gene; V was cut back by 6 bases and J by 7 bases. The CDR3 totals 14 residues. As DNA, the CDR3 is TGTGCCAGCACCACCCAGGGGGGAGTCAATGAAGCTTTCTTT. Amino acids: CASTTQGGVNEAFF.

This clone was seen only once. The chain couples TRBV21-1 to TRBJ2-7; whether TRBD1, the table's D call, matches the DNA was not checked. TRBV21-1 is an annotated pseudogene. The CDR3 loop spans 18 amino acids. The CDR3 sequence is CASSNPPEGTGLSYEQYV. The DNA of the CDR3 is TGTGCCAGCAGCAACCCACCCGAGGGGACAGGCTTGTCCTACGAGCAGTACGTC.

This clone occurred once. The gene calls are TRBV2 and TRBJ1-6; D is possibly TRBD1 (6 bases). Trimming shortened V by 6 bases and J by 7 bases, and 13 bases separated the two germline ends. The CDR3 sequence is 14 residues long. The germline CDR1 and CDR2 sequences are SNHLY and FYNNEI. This CDR3 is CASRRTAGNSPLHF. Written as DNA, the CDR3 is TGTGCCAGCAGACGGACAGCGGGAAATTCACCCCTCCACTTT.